The entry that follows covers one T cell receptor (beta chain) sequence. The antigen remains undetermined. This record comes from a study of identical twins' blood T cells. About the research overall: Around 51 million reads covered about 6 alpha-chain and about 6 beta-chain libraries. Study-level results: Shared CDR3 clonotype counts between two donors mainly tracked the product of their cloneset sizes, twins included. Each donor's most abundant TCRbeta clonotypes shared more CDR3 sequences with her twin than unrelated donors.

The CDR3 length is 15 residues. V lost 2 bases, J lost 6 bases, and 8 bases stayed unmatched. Germline V CDR1 and CDR2: SGHRS, YFSETQ. MiXCR, run by TCRdb on the 5' RACE reads, gives a single entry per CDR3 protein. The sample yields hundreds of thousands of distinct CDR3 sequences, over 25% seen once. Material for sequencing was PBMCs. The rearrangement uses TRBV5-1 and TRBJ1-1, with TRBD1 matching over 9 bases. The sequence was obtained from a woman aged 18 to 55 in good health. The CDR3 coding sequence is TGCGCCAGCAGCTTACAGGGGGCGGCGGGCTCTGAAGCTTTCTTT. It is translated as CASSLQGAAGSEAFF. Together with reference TRBV5-1 and TRBJ1-1, the CDR3 gives the full variable domain: KAGVTQTPRYLIKTRGQQVTLSCSPISGHRSVSWYQQTPGQGLQFLFEYFSETQRNKGNFPGRFSGRQFSNSRSEMNVSTLELGDSALYLCASSLQGAAGSEAFFGQGTRLTVV.